This record covers a single TCR beta chain. Given a much more abundant clone one base away, this may be a read error. The entry originates in a study of T-cell reconstitution after alpha-beta-depleted transplantation in children. The TCRbeta library was prepared with unique molecular identifiers. TCRdb processed the PCR reads anew with MiXCR; each CDR3 protein has one entry. Of 55,000 to 90,000 distinct CDR3 sequences in the sample, 4.9% were seen once. The origin of this receptor is a boy younger than two who had a stem cell transplant for acute myeloid leukemia, so the T cells may come from the graft donor. The input for sequencing was PBMCs, mostly from graft donor cells, taken 180 days after TCRalphabeta/CD19-depleted stem cell transplant.

The CDR3 bases are TGTGCCAGCAGCTCACTCTTCCTCCCGGGACAGAGAACAGATGCGCAGTATTTT. Translation gives CASSSLFLPGQRTDAQYF. The rearrangement uses TRBV7-6 and TRBJ2-3; TRBD1 matches at 7 bases. The CDR3 length is 18 residues. Germline CDR1 reads SGHVS; CDR2 reads FNYEAQ. Supplemented by reference TRBV7-6 and TRBJ2-3, the full variable domain reads GAGVSQSPRYKVTKRGQDVALRCDPISGHVSLYWYRQALGQGPEFLTYFNYEAQQDKSGLPNDRFSAERPEGSISTLTIQRTEQRDSAMYRCASSSLFLPGQRTDAQYFGPGTRLTVL.